The clone carrying this T cell receptor beta chain was detected only a few times. This entry is derived from a study of T cells in Graves' hyperthyroidism and ophthalmopathy. Study-level information: The authors collected peripheral blood at initial diagnosis, before any treatment.

The source material, RNA transcripts, was used to amplify TCR beta CDR3 regions. The study used the HTBI primer set for a first-round RT-PCR of the TCR CDR3. A single record per CDR3 protein comes from TCRdb applying MiXCR to the multiplex PCR reads. The repertoire includes some 600,000 distinct CDR3 sequences, about 14% of them detected once, and roughly 5.7% sits in the top ten. Per the germline V gene, CDR1 is MDHEN and CDR2 is SYDVKM. The CDR3 length is 15 residues. Trimming left V 2 bases short and J 5 bases short, with 13 bases between. Patients aged 18 to 65 had newly diagnosed hyperthyroidism of under 2 months' duration.

This TCR derives from a woman under 40 with Graves' hyperthyroidism that later progressed to Graves' ophthalmopathy. This chain uses TRBV28 with TRBJ2-4; no clear D. What was sequenced was blood. CDR3 in amino acids: CASSLAAGPQNIQYF. The CDR3 bases are TGTGCCAGCAGTTTAGCCGCAGGTCCCCAAAACATTCAGTACTTC.